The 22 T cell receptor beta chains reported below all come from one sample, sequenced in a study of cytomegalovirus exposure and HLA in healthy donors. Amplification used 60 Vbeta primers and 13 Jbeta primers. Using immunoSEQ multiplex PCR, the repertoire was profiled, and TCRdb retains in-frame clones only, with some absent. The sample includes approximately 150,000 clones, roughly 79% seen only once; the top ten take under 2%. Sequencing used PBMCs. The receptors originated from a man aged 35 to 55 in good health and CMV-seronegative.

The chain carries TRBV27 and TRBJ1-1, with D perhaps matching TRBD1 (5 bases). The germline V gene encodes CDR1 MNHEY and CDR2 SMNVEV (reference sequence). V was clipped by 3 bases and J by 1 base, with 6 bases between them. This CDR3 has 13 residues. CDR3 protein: CASSFQGNTEAFF. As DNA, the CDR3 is TGTGCCAGCAGTTTTCAGGGGAACACTGAAGCTTTCTTT.

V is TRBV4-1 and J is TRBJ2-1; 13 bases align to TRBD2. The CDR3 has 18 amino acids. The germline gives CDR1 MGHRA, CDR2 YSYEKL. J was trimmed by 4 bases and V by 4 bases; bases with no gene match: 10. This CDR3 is CASSLRTSGSSGYNEQFF. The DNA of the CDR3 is TGCGCCAGCAGCCTCCGGACTAGCGGGAGCTCGGGGTACAATGAGCAGTTCTTC.

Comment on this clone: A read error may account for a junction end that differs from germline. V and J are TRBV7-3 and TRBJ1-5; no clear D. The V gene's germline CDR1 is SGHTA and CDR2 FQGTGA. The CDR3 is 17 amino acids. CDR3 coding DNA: TGTGCCAGCAGCCTAACGTGGGAGGCGCCGGGTATTCAGCCCCAGCATTTT. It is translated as CASSLTWEAPGIQPQHF.

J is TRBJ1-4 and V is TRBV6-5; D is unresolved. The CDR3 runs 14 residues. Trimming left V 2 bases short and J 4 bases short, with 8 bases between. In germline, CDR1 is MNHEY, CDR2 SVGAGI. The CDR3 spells CASSYAEYNEKLFF. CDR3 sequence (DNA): TGTGCCAGCAGTTACGCGGAGTATAATGAAAAACTGTTTTTT.

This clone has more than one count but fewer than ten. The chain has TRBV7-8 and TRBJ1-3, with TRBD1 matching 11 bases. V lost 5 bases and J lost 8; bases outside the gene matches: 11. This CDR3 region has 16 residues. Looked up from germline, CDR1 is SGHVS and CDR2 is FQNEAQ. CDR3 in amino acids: CASSAPLRTGGHTIYF. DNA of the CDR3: TGTGCCAGCAGCGCCCCTCTGAGGACAGGGGGCCACACCATATATTTT.

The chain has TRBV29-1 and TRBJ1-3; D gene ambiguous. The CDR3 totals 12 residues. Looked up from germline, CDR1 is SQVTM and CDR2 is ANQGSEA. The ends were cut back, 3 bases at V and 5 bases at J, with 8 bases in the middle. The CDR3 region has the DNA TGCAGCGTTGACCTGGGCAGAAACACCATATATTTT. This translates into CSVDLGRNTIYF.

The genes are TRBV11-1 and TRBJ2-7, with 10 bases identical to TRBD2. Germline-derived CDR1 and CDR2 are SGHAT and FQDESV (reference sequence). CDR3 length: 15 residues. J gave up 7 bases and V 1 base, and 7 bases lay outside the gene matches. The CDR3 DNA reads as TGTGCCAGCAGCTTAGGCCTAGCGGGAGAAGGTGAGCAGTACTTC. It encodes CASSLGLAGEGEQYF.

The CDR3 reads CASSLASGSTSGYTF. The CDR3 DNA reads as TGTGCCAGCAGCTTGGCCTCGGGGAGTACTAGTGGCTACACCTTC. This chain links TRBV5-4 with TRBJ1-2; no clear D gene. Germline V lookup: CDR1 SGHNT, CDR2 YYREEE (reference sequence). This CDR3 is 15 amino acids long. Trimming removed 0 bases from V and 7 bases from J, with 16 bases in between.

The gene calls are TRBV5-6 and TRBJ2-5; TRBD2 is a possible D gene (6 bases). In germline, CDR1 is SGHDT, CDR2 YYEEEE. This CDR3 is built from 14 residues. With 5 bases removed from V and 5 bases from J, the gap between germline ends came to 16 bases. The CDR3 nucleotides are TGTGCCAGCAGGCGTTCCGGGAGAGGTGAGACCCAGTACTTC. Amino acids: CASRRSGRGETQYF.

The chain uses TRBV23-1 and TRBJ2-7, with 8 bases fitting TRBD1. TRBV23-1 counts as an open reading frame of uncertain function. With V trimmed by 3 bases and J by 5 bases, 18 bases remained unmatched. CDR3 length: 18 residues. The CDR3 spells CASSHQGPSDRGDHEQYF. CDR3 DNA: TGCGCCAGCAGTCATCAGGGCCCCTCAGACAGGGGTGACCACGAGCAGTACTTC.

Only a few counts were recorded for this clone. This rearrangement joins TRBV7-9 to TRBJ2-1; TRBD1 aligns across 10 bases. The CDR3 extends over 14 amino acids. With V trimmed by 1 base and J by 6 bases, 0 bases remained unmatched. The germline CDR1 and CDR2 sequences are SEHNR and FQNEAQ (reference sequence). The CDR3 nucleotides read TGTGCCAGCAGCTTAGGGGACAGGGGCAATGAGCAGTTCTTC. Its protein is CASSLGDRGNEQFF.

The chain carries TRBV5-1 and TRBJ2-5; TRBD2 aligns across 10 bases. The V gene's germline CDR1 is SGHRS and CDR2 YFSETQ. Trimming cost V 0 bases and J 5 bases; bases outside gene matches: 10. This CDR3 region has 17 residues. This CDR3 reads CASSLAASGRRWETQYF. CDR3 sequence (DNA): TGCGCCAGCAGCTTGGCGGCTAGCGGGAGAAGGTGGGAGACCCAGTACTTC.

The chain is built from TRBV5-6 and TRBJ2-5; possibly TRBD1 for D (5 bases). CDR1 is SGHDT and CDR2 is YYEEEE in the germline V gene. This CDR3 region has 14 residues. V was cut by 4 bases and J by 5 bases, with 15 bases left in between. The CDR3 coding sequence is TGTGCCAGCAGCCCTGGGCAGGGATGGGAGACCCAGTACTTC. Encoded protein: CASSPGQGWETQYF.

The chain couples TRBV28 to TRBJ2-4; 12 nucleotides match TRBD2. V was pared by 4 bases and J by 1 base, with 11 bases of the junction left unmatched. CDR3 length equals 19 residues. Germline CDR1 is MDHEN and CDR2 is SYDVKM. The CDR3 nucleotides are TGTGCCAGCAGTTCTCCTAGCGGGAGGGCCCTTTATGCCAAAAACATTCAGTACTTC. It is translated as CASSSPSGRALYAKNIQYF.

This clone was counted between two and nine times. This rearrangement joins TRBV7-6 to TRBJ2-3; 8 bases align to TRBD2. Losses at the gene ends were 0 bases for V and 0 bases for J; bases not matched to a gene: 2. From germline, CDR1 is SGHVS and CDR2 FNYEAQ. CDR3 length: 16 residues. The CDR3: CASSLATSGSTDTQYF. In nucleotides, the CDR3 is TGTGCCAGCAGCTTAGCCACTAGCGGAAGCACAGATACGCAGTATTTT.

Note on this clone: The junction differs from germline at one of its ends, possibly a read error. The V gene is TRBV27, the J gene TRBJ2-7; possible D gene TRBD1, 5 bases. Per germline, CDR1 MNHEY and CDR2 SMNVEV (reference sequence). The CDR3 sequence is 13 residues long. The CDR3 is CASSLRGSHEQYF. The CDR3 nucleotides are TGTGCCAGCAGTTTAAGGGGCTCCCACGAGCAGTACTTC.

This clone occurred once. CDR3 DNA: TGCGCCAGCAGGGAAGCGGGAGAGGTCTACAATGAGCAGTTCTTC. Encoded protein: CASREAGEVYNEQFF. This chain connects TRBV10-2 to TRBJ2-1, with 8 positions matching TRBD2. The V segment lost 6 bases and the J segment 3 bases; nucleotides outside the gene matches: 7. Germline values: CDR1 WSHSY, CDR2 SAAADI. The CDR3 runs to 15 residues.

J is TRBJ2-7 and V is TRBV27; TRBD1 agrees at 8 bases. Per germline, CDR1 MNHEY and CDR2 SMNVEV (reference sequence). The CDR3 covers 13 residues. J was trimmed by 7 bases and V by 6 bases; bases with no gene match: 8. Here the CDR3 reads CASRGQGPREQYV. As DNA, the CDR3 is TGTGCCAGCAGAGGACAGGGCCCTAGGGAGCAGTACGTC.

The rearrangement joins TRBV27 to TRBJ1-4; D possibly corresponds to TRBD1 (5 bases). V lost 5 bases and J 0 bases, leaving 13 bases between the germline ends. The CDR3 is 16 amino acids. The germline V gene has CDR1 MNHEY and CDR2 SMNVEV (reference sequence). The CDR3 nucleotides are TGTGCCAGCAGTGTCCGGAGGGGAACAACTAATGAAAAACTGTTTTTT. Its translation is CASSVRRGTTNEKLFF.

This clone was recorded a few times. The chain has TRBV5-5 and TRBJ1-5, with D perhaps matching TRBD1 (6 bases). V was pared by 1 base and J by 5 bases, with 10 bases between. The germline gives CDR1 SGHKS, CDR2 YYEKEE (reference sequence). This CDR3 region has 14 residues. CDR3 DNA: TGTGCCAGCAGCTTGCCCAGGGGAGATCAGCCCCAGCATTTT. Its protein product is CASSLPRGDQPQHF.

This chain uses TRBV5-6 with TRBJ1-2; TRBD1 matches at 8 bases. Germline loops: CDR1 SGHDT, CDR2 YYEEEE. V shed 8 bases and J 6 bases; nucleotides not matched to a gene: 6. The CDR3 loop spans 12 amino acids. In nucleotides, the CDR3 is TGTGCCAGTCGACAGGGACAGGATGGCTACACCTTC. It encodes CASRQGQDGYTF.

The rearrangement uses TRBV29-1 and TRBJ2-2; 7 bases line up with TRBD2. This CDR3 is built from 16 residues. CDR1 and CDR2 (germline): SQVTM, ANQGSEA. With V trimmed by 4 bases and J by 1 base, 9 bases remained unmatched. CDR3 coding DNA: TGCAGCGTTGGGGAGGGGCCTCAGGAGAACACCGGGGAGCTGTTTTTT. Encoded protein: CSVGEGPQENTGELFF.